The source of this T cell receptor beta chain is a study of early T cells in non-severe SARS-CoV-2 infection. As for the study in general: From unsorted whole blood, bulk RNA was sequenced, and the chains remained unpaired. Study-level results: Using VDJdb, the matching emphasized anti-spike CD8 responses while missing private and CD4 specificities.

Researchers attached unique molecular identifiers to individual cDNA molecules. Via MiXCR, TCRdb re-called the 5' RACE reads, giving one row per CDR3 protein. This table has under 80,000 distinct CDR3 sequences, around 13% appearing once. Trimming left V 3 bases short and J 1 base short, with 6 bases between. The CDR3 extends over 13 amino acids. From germline, CDR1 is SGHTA and CDR2 FQGTGA. To note about this clonotype: Its antigen is unidentified.

The origin of this receptor is an adult who was a healthcare worker with PCR-confirmed SARS-CoV-2 infection or an uninfected control (not recorded which). The specimen was whole blood. This chain uses TRBV7-3 with TRBJ1-1; D unclear. Written as DNA, the CDR3 is TGTGCCAGCAGCTTCGCGGGGAACACTGAAGCTTTCTTT. It specifies CASSFAGNTEAFF.